The 3 T cell receptor beta chains below come from one sample, sequenced in a study of control samples from healthy donors and cancer patients (dated by TCRdb to 2019 to 2021). The receptor library was made with the immunoSEQ multiplex PCR assay. TCRdb took over this immuneACCESS table, retaining in-frame rearrangements with V and J assigned. Such tables are incomplete; in checked studies, under half of the missing clones stem from an unresolved V gene, and the remainder is unexplained. A total of around 120,000 clones appear in this sample, approximately 90% of them only once. In total, the top ten clones hold 2% to 3% of the sample. The sequencing sample was made of blood. The receptors originated from a woman in her 70s in good health.

This sequence joins TRBV5-4 and TRBJ1-4; a possible D gene is TRBD1 (6 bases). The V end was cut by 5 bases, the J end by 8 bases, with 13 bases between. The CDR3 totals 13 residues. The germline CDR1 and CDR2 sequences are SGHNT and YYREEE (reference sequence). CDR3: CASSYDRREKLFF. CDR3 in DNA: TGTGCCAGCAGTTACGACAGGCGGGAAAAACTGTTTTTT.

The chain recombines TRBV19 with TRBJ1-2, with D possibly TRBD1 on 5 matching bases. The CDR3 loop spans 13 amino acids. The germline V and J ends were trimmed by 6 bases and 8 bases, with 16 bases remaining between them. Germline assignment: CDR1 LNHDA and CDR2 SQIVND (reference sequence). This CDR3 is CASRSERGAGYTF. DNA for the CDR3: TGTGCCAGTAGAAGTGAGAGAGGGGCAGGCTACACCTTC. The whole variable domain, remainder taken from reference TRBV19 and TRBJ1-2, is DGGITQSPKYLFRKEGQNVTLSCEQNLNHDAMYWYRQDPGQGLRLIYYSQIVNDFQKGDIAEGYSVSREKKESFPLTVTSAQKNPTAFYLCASRSERGAGYTFGSGTRLTVV.

The V call is TRBV11-2, the J call TRBJ2-7; no reliable D call. The germline gives CDR1 SGHAT, CDR2 FQNNGV. Trimming removed 1 base at V and 1 base at J, with 8 bases between. The CDR3 extends over 14 amino acids. CDR3 in amino acids: CASSLARGSYEQYF. CDR3 coding DNA: TGTGCCAGCAGCTTAGCCCGTGGGTCCTACGAGCAGTACTTC.